The present T cell receptor beta chain was sequenced within a study of T cell repertoires in cytomegalovirus infection. TCRdb called the reads again in MiXCR, with one record for every CDR3 protein. The top ten hold around a sixth of the sample, which has some 230,000 distinct CDR3 sequences, 22% seen once. This clonotype was observed many times. This CDR3 is built from 13 residues. Germline CDR1 reads MDHEN; CDR2 reads SYDVKM. Germline trimming cut 5 bases from V and 5 bases from J; bases unmatched to any gene: 3. The sequenced material came from CD8+ T cells from PBMCs. The sequence came from a human donor in good health (CMV status not recorded). Some clones in this sample may be carry-over from other donors' samples. This chain links TRBV28 with TRBJ2-7; 10 positions match TRBD1. The CDR3 is CASSRDRGNEQYF. The CDR3 DNA sequence: TGTGCCAGCAGTAGGGACAGGGGAAACGAGCAGTACTTC.